This T cell receptor (beta chain) originates from a study of cytomegalovirus exposure and HLA in healthy donors. Worth noting for this clone: Its specificity is unknown.

Overall study findings and caveats: Later work showed greater clonal expansion in HLA-associated TCR beta chains than in equally common others.

Each of the donors was a healthy bone marrow donor. PCR primers comprised 60 Vbeta and 13 Jbeta primers. Libraries were prepared by immunoSEQ multiplex PCR; TCRdb keeps only in-frame clonotypes and omits some of them. The data hold about 160,000 clones, with roughly 70% observed a single time. There are 15 residues in the CDR3. The J segment lost 5 bases and the V segment lost 5 bases, leaving 6 bases of the junction unmatched. The V gene's germline CDR1 is MDHEN and CDR2 SYDVKM. The source of this sequence is a woman aged 25 to 39 in good health and CMV-seronegative. Sequencing was done on a sample of PBMCs. The chain recombines TRBV28 with TRBJ1-5, with 10 positions matching TRBD1. The CDR3 bases are TGTGCCAGCAGTCCTACCGGGACAGGGGATCAGCCCCAGCATTTT. Translation: CASSPTGTGDQPQHF.